The 29 T cell receptor beta chains given below trace back to one sample, sequenced in a study of human T cells and chemical hapten exposure. Described time point: pre-sensitization, week 0. As to treatment: therapeutic diphenylcyclopropenone sensitization with weekly scalp DPC. TCRdb reanalysed the RACE reads using MiXCR and keeps one entry per CDR3 protein. The data hold tens of thousands of distinct CDR3 sequences, with around 7% observed a single time. The specimen comprised whole blood, sampled in connection with sensitization to the hapten diphenylcyclopropenone (DPC). The origin of the receptors is a woman aged 25-40 years with alopecia areata. Some clones in this sample may be carry-over from other donors' samples.

In its sample, this clonotype was seen many times. The chain recombines TRBV7-2 with TRBJ2-3, with D perhaps matching TRBD2 (7 bases). Trimming pared 0 bases from V and 0 bases from J, leaving 13 bases between. Germline CDR1 is SGHTA and CDR2 is FQGNSA. There are 17 residues in the CDR3. The CDR3 region is CASSLAGGGGSTDTQYF. The CDR3 DNA follows: TGTGCCAGCAGCTTAGCCGGGGGAGGGGGGAGCACAGATACGCAGTATTTT.

This clonotype was seen repeatedly, ten times or more. V is TRBV7-3 and J is TRBJ2-7; a possible D gene is TRBD1 (6 bases). Trimming left V 2 bases short and J 5 bases short, with 13 bases between. From germline, CDR1 is SGHTA and CDR2 FQGTGA. The CDR3 has 14 amino acids. CDR3 sequence (DNA): TGTGCCAGCAGCTTAGACGCCAGGGGTGACGAGCAGTACTTC. Its protein is CASSLDARGDEQYF. Together with reference TRBV7-3 and TRBJ2-7, the CDR3 gives the full variable domain: GAGVSQTPSNKVTEKGKYVELRCDPISGHTALYWYRQSLGQGPEFLIYFQGTGAADDSGLPNDRFFAVRPEGSVSTLKIQRTERGDSAVYLCASSLDARGDEQYFGPGTRLTVT.

This clonotype was detected ten times or more. The rearrangement uses TRBV5-1 and TRBJ1-1; no clear D gene. The CDR3 is made up of 14 amino acids. CDR1 and CDR2 (germline): SGHRS, YFSETQ. V dropped 0 bases and J dropped 1 base, with 7 bases sitting between them. The CDR3 DNA is TGCGCCAGCAGCTTGGAGGCAGGGAACACTGAAGCTTTCTTT. This encodes CASSLEAGNTEAFF.

The chain employs TRBV29-1 and TRBJ1-1; unclear D gene. The V gene lost 6 bases and the J gene lost 5 bases, with 19 bases spanning the gap. Germline V gene data show CDR1 as SQVTM and CDR2 as ANQGSEA. This CDR3 is 14 amino acids long. This chain's CDR3 is CSVTSRWGVTEAFF. Here the CDR3 DNA reads TGCAGCGTGACATCACGGTGGGGAGTTACTGAAGCTTTCTTT.

Sample share makes this clonotype medium-sized. The chain is built from TRBV20-1 and TRBJ1-1; 9 nucleotides line up with TRBD1. Germline loops: CDR1 DFQATT, CDR2 SNEGSKA (reference sequence). The CDR3 is made up of 13 amino acids. The J segment lost 3 bases and the V segment lost 6 bases, leaving 5 bases of the junction unmatched. This CDR3 is CSARGQGDTEAFF. The CDR3 nucleotides read TGCAGTGCCCGGGGACAGGGTGACACTGAAGCTTTCTTT.

This clonotype was seen many times. The chain carries TRBV25-1 and TRBJ2-6; D gene ambiguous. The ends were cut back, 0 bases at V and 0 bases at J, with 6 bases in the middle. The CDR3 covers 16 residues. Germline CDR1 and CDR2: MGHDK and SYGVNS. The CDR3 loop is CASSEYKSSGANVLTF. The CDR3 region has the DNA TGTGCCAGCAGTGAATACAAGAGCTCTGGGGCCAACGTCCTGACTTTC. Drawing the rest from reference TRBV25-1 and TRBJ2-6, the complete variable domain is EADIYQTPRYLVIGTGKKITLECSQTMGHDKMYWYQQDPGMELHLIHYSYGVNSTEKGDLSSESTVSRIRTEHFPLTLESARPSHTSQYLCASSEYKSSGANVLTFGAGSRLTVL.

The table lists this clonotype with many counts. The chain links TRBV27 to TRBJ1-1; 8 bases align to TRBD1. CDR3 size: 17 residues. V shed 3 bases, J shed 1 base, and the junction held 10 bases outside the gene matches. Germline assignment: CDR1 MNHEY and CDR2 SMNVEV (reference sequence). The CDR3, as DNA: TGTGCCAGCAGTTTGTTTAGCATGGGACAGGAGAACACTGAAGCTTTCTTT. As protein: CASSLFSMGQENTEAFF.

This clonotype came up many times. This sequence joins TRBV29-1 and TRBJ1-4; D remains unclear. Germline V gene sequence: CDR1 SQVTM, CDR2 ANQGSEA. The V and J ends lost 4 bases and 7 bases respectively, with 7 bases between them. There are 11 residues in the CDR3. In DNA, the CDR3 is TGCAGCGTTGGGGAGACTGAAAAACTGTTTTTT. Amino acid sequence: CSVGETEKLFF. Based on the CDR3 plus reference TRBV29-1 and TRBJ1-4, the full variable domain is SAVISQKPSRDICQRGTSLTIQCQVDSQVTMMFWYRQQPGQSLTLIATANQGSEATYESGFVIDKFPISRPNLTFSTLTVSNMSPEDSSIYLCSVGETEKLFFGSGTQLSVL.

This clonotype was recorded many times. The chain joins TRBV12-3 or TRBV12-4 to TRBJ2-3; no reliable D call. The CDR3 is 12 residues long. Trimming removed 3 bases from V and 10 bases from J, with 11 bases in between. The CDR3 sequence: CASSLIPLAQYF. CDR3 bases: TGTGCCAGCAGTTTGATACCTCTTGCGCAGTATTTT.

This clonotype was seen at least ten times. The rearrangement links TRBV14 to TRBJ2-7, with 7 bases aligning to TRBD2. Per the germline V gene, CDR1 is SGHDN and CDR2 is FVKESK. V lost 4 bases, J lost 2 bases, and 11 bases stayed unmatched. The CDR3 covers 16 residues. CDR3 in amino acids: CASSRSQGGPPYEQYF. The CDR3 bases are TGTGCCAGCAGCCGATCTCAGGGAGGGCCTCCCTACGAGCAGTACTTC.

This clonotype was recorded many times. The chain joins TRBV5-1 to TRBJ2-2; D is ambiguous. V lost 0 bases and J 2 bases, leaving 2 bases between the germline ends. Germline V gives CDR1 SGHRS, CDR2 YFSETQ. The CDR3 sequence is 13 residues long. CDR3: CASSLGNTGELFF. CDR3 sequence (DNA): TGCGCCAGCAGCTTGGGCAACACCGGGGAGCTGTTTTTT.

This clonotype was seen at least ten times. The rearrangement joins TRBV6-2 or TRBV6-3 to TRBJ1-1, with 9 bases aligning to TRBD1. The CDR3 length is 12 residues. Per the germline V gene, CDR1 is MNHEY and CDR2 is SVGEGT. Trimming cost V 8 bases and J 4 bases; bases outside gene matches: 2. The CDR3 DNA follows: TGTGCCAGCGGGACAGGGATCACTGAAGCTTTCTTT. It codes for CASGTGITEAFF.

This clonotype was counted ten times or more. V and J are TRBV15 and TRBJ1-3; D ambiguous. Trimming took 0 bases from V and 7 from J, leaving 4 bases between them. Looked up from germline, CDR1 is LNHNV and CDR2 is YYDKDF (reference sequence). This CDR3 comprises 12 residues. In nucleotides, the CDR3 is TGTGCCACCAGCAGAGATCGGAACACCATATATTTT. Protein sequence: CATSRDRNTIYF.

This clonotype has only a few counts. V and J are TRBV14 and TRBJ2-1; D gene uncertain. This CDR3 spans 14 amino acids. Germline loops: CDR1 SGHDN, CDR2 FVKESK. The V and J ends lost 0 bases and 5 bases respectively, with 8 bases between them. The CDR3: CASSQEFTHNEQFF. CDR3 nucleotides: TGTGCCAGCAGCCAAGAGTTCACACACAATGAGCAGTTCTTC.

This clonotype was counted ten times or more. The chain recombines TRBV7-6 with TRBJ1-3, with D unresolved. Trimming pared 1 base from V and 0 bases from J, leaving 10 bases between. Per germline, CDR1 SGHVS and CDR2 FNYEAQ. The CDR3 spans 16 residues. The CDR3 DNA sequence: TGTGCCAGCAGCTTAGTTCAGGCTGGCTCTGGAAACACCATATATTTT. Residues: CASSLVQAGSGNTIYF.

The V gene is TRBV6-5, the J gene TRBJ1-1, with D unclear. The germline gives CDR1 MNHEY, CDR2 SVGAGI. This CDR3 is 15 amino acids long. The V gene lost 0 bases and the J gene lost 1 base, with 9 bases spanning the gap. The chain's CDR3 is CASSYSVLQNTEAFF. In nucleotides, the CDR3 is TGTGCCAGCAGTTACTCAGTACTCCAGAACACTGAAGCTTTCTTT.

In its sample, this clonotype was seen many times. The rearrangement uses TRBV7-2 and TRBJ2-3, with 7 bases identical to TRBD1. The CDR3 is 15 amino acids. Germline CDR1 SGHTA, CDR2 FQGNSA. The V gene end was trimmed by 5 bases and the J gene end by 6 bases; junction bases not matched to a gene: 11. The CDR3: CASSRSRQGGDTQYF. The CDR3 DNA reads TGTGCCAGCAGCCGATCTCGACAGGGCGGGGATACGCAGTATTTT.

This clonotype was seen ten or more times. The chain employs TRBV7-2 and TRBJ2-7; TRBD1 aligns across 7 bases. Germline-derived CDR1 and CDR2 are SGHTA and FQGNSA. Unmatched junction bases numbered 10, after V lost 6 bases and J lost 2 bases. The CDR3 consists of 15 residues. The CDR3 bases are TGTGCCAGCAGTCCAGGGGGTGTCCCAACCTACGAGCAGTACTTC. It translates to CASSPGGVPTYEQYF.

This clonotype has ten or more counts. V usage is TRBV10-3 and J usage is TRBJ2-1; TRBD1 aligns across 10 bases. The germline V gene encodes CDR1 ENHRY and CDR2 SYGVKD. The CDR3 covers 14 residues. With 6 bases clipped from V and 5 bases from J, the junction kept 4 bases outside the gene matches. The CDR3 DNA reads as TGTGCCATCAGCGGGACAGGGGACGACAATGAGCAGTTCTTC. It translates to CAISGTGDDNEQFF.

The table lists this clonotype with many counts. The chain uses TRBV7-3 and TRBJ2-5; tentatively, D is TRBD2 (7 bases). V was pared by 4 bases and J by 5 bases, with 14 bases between. The CDR3 spans 14 residues. CDR1 is SGHTA, CDR2 FQGTGA, per germline. The CDR3: CASSSGGAVETQYF. The CDR3 DNA reads TGTGCCAGCAGCTCTGGGGGGGCCGTGGAGACCCAGTACTTC.

This clonotype appeared a few times. The chain links TRBV12-3 or TRBV12-4 to TRBJ2-3; the match to TRBD2 covers 15 bases. The V and J ends lost 5 bases and 2 bases, in that order; junction bases with no gene match: 11. The CDR3 is 19 residues long. In DNA form, the CDR3 reads TGTGCCAGCAGTATGTATTCGTGGACTAGCGGGGGGGCCACAGATACGCAGTATTTT. Its protein product is CASSMYSWTSGGATDTQYF.

The sample holds a few counts of this clonotype. The CDR3 loop is CASGLVLGGDEQYF. CDR3 nucleotide sequence: TGTGCTAGTGGTTTGGTACTAGGGGGCGACGAGCAGTACTTC. This chain joins TRBV12-5 and TRBJ2-7; TRBD1 matches at 7 bases. V shed 0 bases, J shed 5 bases, and the junction held 4 bases outside the gene matches. The V gene's germline CDR1 is LGHNT and CDR2 FRNRAP. The CDR3 totals 14 residues.

At least ten counts were recorded for this clonotype. The rearrangement joins TRBV11-2 to TRBJ1-5; D is unclear. Germline CDR1 is SGHAT and CDR2 is FQNNGV. V was shortened by 5 bases and J by 1 base, with 6 bases between the two germline ends. This CDR3 is built from 13 residues. DNA of the CDR3: TGTGCCAGCAGCCCCGCCAGCAATCAGCCCCAGCATTTT. It is translated as CASSPASNQPQHF.

This sequence joins TRBV12-3 or TRBV12-4 and TRBJ2-7; TRBD1 matches 9 bases. V trimming: 8 bases; J trimming: 6 bases; junction bases outside the gene matches: 11. CDR3 length: 14 residues. CDR3 region: CASSPGQGLAEQYF. CDR3 DNA sequence: TGTGCCAGCTCCCCGGGACAGGGACTCGCCGAGCAGTACTTC.

This rearrangement joins TRBV2 to TRBJ2-7; D not resolved. The CDR3 is made up of 13 amino acids. Germline V gives CDR1 SNHLY, CDR2 FYNNEI. Trimming removed 7 bases from V and 3 bases from J, with 13 bases in between. In nucleotides, the CDR3 is TGTGCCAGCAACAGACCAAATGTCTACGAGCAGTACTTC. Translated, it gives CASNRPNVYEQYF.

The chain combines TRBV29-1 with TRBJ2-1; weak D call: TRBD1 (7 bases). The CDR3 length is 13 residues. From germline, CDR1 is SQVTM and CDR2 ANQGSEA. Deletions cut 4 bases from V and 7 bases from J, with 14 bases between. CDR3: CSVGGQGGNEQFF. The CDR3 coding sequence is TGCAGCGTTGGTGGCCAGGGGGGAAATGAGCAGTTCTTC.

This clonotype came up many times. The chain couples TRBV7-9 to TRBJ2-5; no clear D gene. The germline V gene encodes CDR1 SEHNR and CDR2 FQNEAQ (reference sequence). V was pared by 8 bases and J by 5 bases, with 6 bases between. The length of the CDR3 is 10 residues. The CDR3: CASGLETQYF. The CDR3 coding sequence is TGTGCCAGCGGGTTGGAGACCCAGTACTTC.

This clonotype occurred many times. The J gene is TRBJ2-7, the V gene TRBV11-2; D remains unclear. V was clipped by 1 base and J by 2 bases, with 21 bases between them. The V gene's germline CDR1 is SGHAT and CDR2 FQNNGV. CDR3 length: 18 amino acids. The CDR3 DNA reads TGTGCCAGCAGCTTAGGTTCGCGGTCGGCAGCGTATACCTACGAGCAGTACTTC. It specifies CASSLGSRSAAYTYEQYF. The entire variable domain, with the rest obtained from reference TRBV11-2 and TRBJ2-7, is as follows: EAGVAQSPRYKIIEKRQSVAFWCNPISGHATLYWYQQILGQGPKLLIQFQNNGVVDDSQLPKDRFSAERLKGVDSTLKIQPAKLEDSAVYLCASSLGSRSAAYTYEQYFGPGTRLTVT.

In this sample, this clonotype turned up many times. V and J are TRBV28 and TRBJ1-5; 10 bases line up with TRBD1. J was trimmed by 7 bases and V by 2 bases; bases with no gene match: 5. This CDR3 contains 15 residues. The V gene's germline CDR1 is MDHEN and CDR2 SYDVKM. Here the CDR3 reads CASSLGQGGRQPQHF. The CDR3 region has the DNA TGTGCCAGCAGTTTAGGACAGGGGGGGCGGCAGCCCCAGCATTTT.